A single sample is the source of the 4 T cell receptor beta chains below, sequenced in a study of T-cell reconstitution after alpha-beta-depleted transplantation in children (dated by TCRdb to about 2016). The library came from PCR. This sample was sequenced with an Illumina HiSeq 2500. Molecular barcoding was employed in the preparation of TCR libraries, with unique molecular identifiers being used to normalize TCRbeta repertoire quantification. TCRdb reprocessed the public reads (quality trimming at Q25 with fastp, clone calling with MiXCR) and kept in-frame beta chains. Entries that share a CDR3 protein sequence are merged under the most common genes and DNA. This sample comprises 500,000 to 600,000 distinct CDR3 sequences, approximately 32% of them detected only once. The top ten clones comprise around 2.4% of the sample. This sample comprised PBMCs from the stem cell graft donor, obtained from the stem cell graft. Receptor source: a human donor who donated a stem cell graft to a child with aplastic anemia.

The V call is TRBV5-1, the J call TRBJ1-3, with D perhaps TRBD1 (6 bases). V was shortened by 4 bases and J by 1 base, with 15 bases between the two germline ends. The CDR3 totals 16 residues. Per the germline V gene, CDR1 is SGHRS and CDR2 is YFSETQ. The CDR3 protein is CASSNTPTGSGNTIYF. In DNA, the CDR3 is TGCGCCAGCAGCAATACACCGACAGGTTCTGGAAACACCATATATTTT.

The J gene is TRBJ2-3, the V gene TRBV5-1; D is unresolved. Trimming cost V 0 bases and J 4 bases, with 9 bases left between them. CDR1 is SGHRS and CDR2 is YFSETQ in the germline V gene. CDR3 size: 14 residues. CDR3 residues: CASSLASRPDTQYF. CDR3 coding DNA: TGCGCCAGCAGCTTGGCGTCCCGACCAGATACGCAGTATTTT.

As DNA, the CDR3 is TGTGCCAGCAGCCCATCGAGGAGGGACGCGAACACCGGGGAGCTGTTTTTT. Translated, it gives CASSPSRRDANTGELFF. V gene TRBV7-2 combines with J gene TRBJ2-2, with a possible D match to TRBD2 (6 bases). CDR3 length equals 17 residues. CDR1 and CDR2 from the germline V gene are SGHTA and FQGNSA. V was pared by 5 bases and J by 0 bases, with 16 bases between.

In its sample, this clonotype was seen once. The rearrangement links TRBV7-9 to TRBJ1-1, with a tentative D call TRBD1 (6 bases). V was clipped by 4 bases and J by 5 bases, with 14 bases between them. This CDR3 contains 14 residues. Germline values: CDR1 SEHNR, CDR2 FQNEAQ (reference sequence). CDR3 DNA sequence: TGTGCCAGCAGCTCGTCCAGGGGCGATACTGAAGCTTTCTTT. Protein product: CASSSSRGDTEAFF.